These T cell receptor beta chains were read from a single sample in a study of human T cells and chemical hapten exposure. TCRdb reanalysed the RACE reads using MiXCR and keeps one entry per CDR3 protein. The sample includes tens of thousands of distinct CDR3 sequences, around 10% of them seen just once. Specimen: whole blood, collected in connection with sensitization to the hapten diphenylcyclopropenone (DPC). These receptors were obtained from a woman aged 45-65 years with alopecia areata. Some clones in this sample may be carry-over from other donors' samples. Both conserved end residues are part of each CDR3. Each record gives: CDR3 DNA, CDR3 protein, D gene, clone size, V gene, J gene. A D gene is named only where the DNA matches it firmly. Where a row states a size, it is once, few, many or the class of an expanded clone; other rows omit it.

cdr3_nt: TGCAGTGCTAGAGGGATTGAGCGGGAGGTTGTAGATACGCAGTATTTT; cdr3_aa: CSARGIEREVVDTQYF; d_call: TRBD2; clone_size: many; v_call: TRBV20-1; j_call: TRBJ2-3
cdr3_nt: TGTGCCAGCTCACTCTGGGACAGTCCGAATCAGCCCCAGCATTTT; cdr3_aa: CASSLWDSPNQPQHF; d_call: TRBD1; clone_size: few; v_call: TRBV18; j_call: TRBJ1-5
cdr3_nt: TGTGCCAGCAGCAAATGGACGGTGGGAGAGCAGTACTTC; cdr3_aa: CASSKWTVGEQYF; d_call: NA; clone_size: many; v_call: TRBV12-3/TRBV12-4; j_call: TRBJ2-7
cdr3_nt: TGTGCCAGCAGTTTCGGGGGAGGGCCTTACGAGCAGTACTTC; cdr3_aa: CASSFGGGPYEQYF; d_call: TRBD2; clone_size: many; v_call: TRBV6-6; j_call: TRBJ2-7
cdr3_nt: TGTGCCAGCAGGGCAGGAGCCCGGATCTATGGCTACACCTTC; cdr3_aa: CASRAGARIYGYTF; d_call: NA; clone_size: many; v_call: TRBV25-1; j_call: TRBJ1-2
cdr3_nt: TGCAGTGCTTGGGGCTCCGGGAGGACAGATACGCAGTATTTT; cdr3_aa: CSAWGSGRTDTQYF; d_call: TRBD2; clone_size: few; v_call: TRBV20-1; j_call: TRBJ2-3
cdr3_nt: TGTGCCAGCAGTGAAGTCGGGCCGAGCTCCTACAATGAGCAGTTCTTC; cdr3_aa: CASSEVGPSSYNEQFF; d_call: NA; clone_size: many; v_call: TRBV2; j_call: TRBJ2-1
cdr3_nt: TGTGCCAGCAGTCCGACAGGGAGGATCTATGGCTACACCTTC; cdr3_aa: CASSPTGRIYGYTF; d_call: TRBD1; clone_size: many; v_call: TRBV27; j_call: TRBJ1-2
cdr3_nt: TGTGCCAGCAGTTCCTCTAGCGCATCCTACGAGCAGTACTTC; cdr3_aa: CASSSSSASYEQYF; d_call: NA; clone_size: NA; v_call: TRBV2; j_call: TRBJ2-7
cdr3_nt: NA; cdr3_aa: CISVPEVLIIVRDGYTF; d_call: NA; clone_size: NA; v_call: TRBV7-5; j_call: TRBJ1-2